Following are 29 T cell receptor beta chains from one sample sequenced in a study of CD8+CD57+ T cells in acquired aplastic anemia. Profiling of TCR beta VDJ combinations and CDR3 sequences used genomic DNA as template. One entry per CDR3 protein results from TCRdb running MiXCR on the reads. The sample has around 200,000 distinct CDR3 sequences; around 60% are singletons. Patients chosen for sequencing had CD8+CD57+ cells that had expanded, as shown by flow cytometry. The source material was sorted CD4+, CD8+, or CD8+CD57+ T cells (not recorded which) from PBMCs. The receptors originated from a human donor with aplastic anemia.

The chain links TRBV20-1 to TRBJ1-2; 7 bases are a match to TRBD1. V lost 5 bases and J lost 5; bases outside the gene matches: 5. The CDR3 contains 12 residues. Germline V CDR1 and CDR2: DFQATT, SNEGSKA (reference sequence). The chain's CDR3 is CSAWDRRYGYTF. DNA of the CDR3: TGCAGTGCTTGGGACAGACGATATGGCTACACCTTC.

The V gene is TRBV5-1, the J gene TRBJ2-5; no clear D gene. This CDR3 contains 15 residues. Germline values: CDR1 SGHRS, CDR2 YFSETQ. Trimming left V 3 bases short and J 5 bases short, with 17 bases between. The CDR3 loop is CASSSIDPSGETQYF. Here the CDR3 DNA reads TGCGCCAGCAGCTCCATAGATCCAAGTGGGGAGACCCAGTACTTC.

V usage is TRBV29-1 and J usage is TRBJ2-7, with a weak D call TRBD2 (5 bases). Trimming removed 6 bases from V and 5 bases from J, with 17 bases in between. The CDR3 has 13 residues. Germline CDR1 SQVTM, CDR2 ANQGSEA. The CDR3 DNA reads TGCAGCGTGCATGCGGGTAACGAGGACGAGCAGTACTTC. Translation gives CSVHAGNEDEQYF.

This chain joins TRBV6-4 and TRBJ2-3; no clear D. The CDR3 has 12 amino acids. Germline V gene lookup returns CDR1 MRHNA and CDR2 SNTAGT. Trimming cost V 2 bases and J 6 bases, with 6 bases left between them. CDR3 sequence reads: CASSDQPDTQYF. The CDR3 DNA reads TGTGCCAGCAGTGACCAACCGGATACGCAGTATTTT.

Turning to this clonotype: In this CDR3 the conserved last residue, phenylalanine or tryptophan, is missing, so a read error is likely. The chain employs TRBV19 and TRBJ2-3; no firm D call. The germline V gene has CDR1 LNHDA and CDR2 SQIVND (reference sequence). The CDR3 covers 15 residues. V gave up 1 base and J gave up 1 base, with 9 bases separating them. The CDR3 nucleotides are TGTGCCAGTAGTATAGGCCCCCTTGGCACAGATACGCAGTATCTT. This gives the protein CASSIGPLGTDTQYL.

This clonotype was observed a few times. The chain combines TRBV20-1 with TRBJ2-7; D may be TRBD2 (5 bases). Germline CDR1 reads DFQATT; CDR2 reads SNEGSKA (reference sequence). CDR3 length: 13 residues. Trimming stripped 2 bases from V and 6 bases from J, with 14 bases between. This CDR3 is CSARPTSGSEQYF. As DNA, the CDR3 is TGCAGTGCTAGACCGACTTCGGGGTCCGAGCAGTACTTC.

CDR3 nucleotide sequence: TGTGCTAGTGGTTTGAGCGGACTAGATTACTACGAGCAGTACTTC. This gives the protein CASGLSGLDYYEQYF. This chain links TRBV12-3 or TRBV12-4 with TRBJ2-7; 7 bases align to TRBD2. The CDR3 loop spans 15 amino acids.

V and J are TRBV15 and TRBJ2-1; possibly TRBD1 or TRBD2 for D (5 bases each). Germline V CDR1 and CDR2: LNHNV, YYDKDF (reference sequence). With 0 bases removed from V and 2 bases from J, the gap between germline ends came to 14 bases. The CDR3 length is 17 residues. The CDR3 DNA reads as TGTGCCACCAGCAGAGATCGGGGCCGAGCGACCTACAATGAGCAGTTCTTC. Its translation: CATSRDRGRATYNEQFF.

The chain joins TRBV24-1 to TRBJ2-2; 7 nucleotides align to TRBD2. Germline V gives CDR1 KGHDR, CDR2 SFDVKD. The length of the CDR3 is 15 residues. Losses at the gene ends were 3 bases for V and 3 bases for J; bases not matched to a gene: 3. The chain's CDR3 is CATSDVGGDTGELFF. In DNA, the CDR3 is TGTGCCACCAGTGATGTGGGGGGGGACACCGGGGAGCTGTTTTTT.

The J gene is TRBJ1-1, the V gene TRBV7-2, with D uncertain. Trimming left V 5 bases short and J 10 bases short, with 8 bases between. The CDR3 totals 10 residues. Germline values: CDR1 SGHTA, CDR2 FQGNSA. This chain's CDR3 is CASSPTLAFF. The CDR3 DNA follows: TGTGCCAGCAGCCCCACCTTAGCTTTCTTT.

The chain employs TRBV12-3 or TRBV12-4 and TRBJ2-7; D may match TRBD1 or TRBD2 (5 bases each). With 6 bases removed from V and 3 bases from J, the gap between germline ends came to 15 bases. The CDR3 runs to 14 residues. The CDR3 bases are TGTGCCAGCAGCGCACCGGGACCCTTCTACGAGCAGTACTTC. It is translated as CASSAPGPFYEQYF.

The chain has TRBV7-6 and TRBJ2-7, with a weak D call TRBD1 (5 bases). This CDR3 contains 15 residues. Trimming shortened V by 1 base and J by 2 bases, and 12 bases separated the two germline ends. The germline V gene has CDR1 SGHVS and CDR2 FNYEAQ. CDR3 amino acids: CASSLEGMGTYEQYF. The CDR3 DNA is TGTGCCAGCAGCTTAGAGGGGATGGGGACCTACGAGCAGTACTTC.

This clonotype was found many times. The chain carries TRBV7-9 and TRBJ2-3, with a weak D call TRBD1 (6 bases). Between the trimmed V and J ends, which lost 2 bases and 3 bases, there was a span of 12 bases. CDR3 length equals 15 residues. The germline gives CDR1 SEHNR, CDR2 FQNEAQ (reference sequence). CDR3 sequence reads: CASSLHGGPTDTQYF. The CDR3 nucleotides read TGTGCCAGCAGCTTACATGGGGGCCCGACAGATACGCAGTATTTT.

The chain recombines TRBV9 with TRBJ2-3; D may be TRBD2 (6 bases). This CDR3 comprises 16 residues. Trimming removed 2 bases at V and 5 bases at J, with 18 bases between. Germline assignment: CDR1 SGDLS and CDR2 YYNGEE. The CDR3 protein is CASSVSGVPRGDTQYF. CDR3 nucleotide sequence: TGTGCCAGCAGCGTCTCGGGGGTTCCCCGGGGAGATACGCAGTATTTT.

The rearrangement joins TRBV5-1 to TRBJ2-3; tentative D call: TRBD2 (5 bases). The CDR3 has 14 residues. Germline V gives CDR1 SGHRS, CDR2 YFSETQ. V was cut by 4 bases and J by 4 bases, with 13 bases left in between. The CDR3 DNA reads as TGCGCCAGCAGCACGAATGCGGGTGCAGATACGCAGTATTTT. Protein product: CASSTNAGADTQYF.

The count of this clonotype is one. The V and J genes are TRBV7-9 and TRBJ2-7; 8 bases match TRBD1. The CDR3 is 17 residues long. Germline CDR1 reads SEHNR; CDR2 reads FQNEAQ (reference sequence). Trimming removed 5 bases from V and 0 bases from J; junction bases left unmatched: 12. This CDR3 reads CASSPFSRDRFSYEQYF. The CDR3 DNA is TGTGCCAGCAGCCCATTCTCCCGGGACAGGTTCTCCTACGAGCAGTACTTC.

This rearrangement joins TRBV5-1 to TRBJ2-1; TRBD1 is a possible D gene (9 bases). The germline V and J ends were trimmed by 0 bases and 0 bases, with 19 bases remaining between them. Per the germline V gene, CDR1 is SGHRS and CDR2 is YFSETQ. The CDR3 contains 19 residues. CDR3 nucleotide sequence: TGCGCCAGCAGCTTGGAACAGGGGGCTAGCGGGTCCTCCTACAATGAGCAGTTCTTC. It specifies CASSLEQGASGSSYNEQFF.

The gene calls are TRBV27 and TRBJ1-1; D remains ambiguous. Germline CDR1 MNHEY, CDR2 SMNVEV (reference sequence). CDR3 size: 14 residues. Trimming took 5 bases from V and 9 from J, leaving 19 bases between them. CDR3 DNA: TGTGCCAGCAGTCCCCTTACAGTCGCCGCAAAAGCTTTCTTT. It codes for CASSPLTVAAKAFF.

The chain links TRBV6-1 to TRBJ1-1; 9 bases align to TRBD1. After removal of 6 bases from V and 3 bases from J, the junction contained 8 bases not matched to a gene. Germline V CDR1 and CDR2: MNHNS, SASEGT. The CDR3 consists of 15 residues. The CDR3 here is CASRFGRDRDTEAFF. CDR3 nucleotides: TGTGCCAGCAGATTTGGACGGGACAGGGACACTGAAGCTTTCTTT.

At least ten counts were recorded for this clonotype. The chain joins TRBV29-1 to TRBJ2-1; D possibly corresponds to TRBD1 (7 bases). The V end was cut by 7 bases, the J end by 9 bases, with 19 bases between. This CDR3 is built from 13 residues. Germline CDR1 reads SQVTM; CDR2 reads ANQGSEA. The CDR3 protein is CSAGRGAETEQFF. The CDR3, as DNA: TGCAGCGCTGGCAGGGGGGCAGAGACTGAGCAGTTCTTC.

This clonotype was recorded many times. The rearrangement joins TRBV19 to TRBJ2-7, with 8 positions matching TRBD1. Germline values: CDR1 LNHDA, CDR2 SQIVND (reference sequence). V dropped 7 bases and J dropped 5; count of bases not matched to a gene: 7. The CDR3 has 13 residues. CDR3 in amino acids: CASTSQGANEQYF. In DNA form, the CDR3 reads TGTGCCAGTACCTCCCAGGGGGCAAACGAGCAGTACTTC. Based on the CDR3 plus reference TRBV19 and TRBJ2-7, the full variable domain is DGGITQSPKYLFRKEGQNVTLSCEQNLNHDAMYWYRQDPGQGLRLIYYSQIVNDFQKGDIAEGYSVSREKKESFPLTVTSAQKNPTAFYLCASTSQGANEQYFGPGTRLTVT.

Concerning this clonotype: The junction shows a germline mismatch at one end, possibly a read error. The chain joins TRBV6-1 to TRBJ1-5; 9 bases agree with TRBD1. The CDR3 spans 14 residues. The V gene's germline CDR1 is MNHNS and CDR2 SASEGT. CDR3 region: CASSGTGFNRPQHF. CDR3 nucleotide sequence: TGTGCCAGCTCCGGGACAGGGTTTAATCGGCCCCAGCATTTT.

V is TRBV7-8 and J is TRBJ2-7, with a possible D match to TRBD1 (5 bases). V was shortened by 0 bases and J by 2 bases, with 11 bases between the two germline ends. CDR3 length equals 15 residues. Germline CDR1 and CDR2: SGHVS and FQNEAQ. CDR3 bases: TGTGCCAGCAGCTTAGCGGTCGTCAGGGCCTACGAGCAGTACTTC. This translates into CASSLAVVRAYEQYF.

In its sample, this clonotype was seen once. The rearrangement uses TRBV6-1 and TRBJ1-2; 8 positions match TRBD1. Germline V gives CDR1 MNHNS, CDR2 SASEGT. This CDR3 has 15 residues. Trimming removed 5 bases from V and 5 bases from J; junction bases left unmatched: 10. The CDR3 bases are TGTGCCAGCAGTTACAGCGACAGGGGAGGGTATGGCTACACCTTC. This encodes CASSYSDRGGYGYTF.

The chain recombines TRBV7-8 with TRBJ1-6; D not resolved. Trimming removed 7 bases at V and 6 bases at J, with 7 bases between. The CDR3 consists of 12 residues. CDR1 is SGHVS and CDR2 is FQNEAQ in the germline V gene. DNA of the CDR3: TGTGCCAGCAACTCCGGTAATTCACCCCTCCACTTT. Translated: CASNSGNSPLHF. Based on the CDR3 plus reference TRBV7-8 and TRBJ1-6, the full variable domain is GAGVSQSPRYKVAKRGQDVALRCDPISGHVSLFWYQQALGQGPEFLTYFQNEAQLDKSGLPSDRFFAERPEGSVSTLKIQRTQQEDSAVYLCASNSGNSPLHFGNGTRLTVT.

This clonotype was counted ten times or more. The chain combines TRBV29-1 with TRBJ1-1; D might be TRBD1 (6 bases). Trimming removed 3 bases from V and 1 base from J, with 6 bases in between. Germline V gene lookup returns CDR1 SQVTM and CDR2 ANQGSEA. The CDR3 is 12 amino acids. CDR3 DNA sequence: TGCAGCGTTGAGACAGGGAACACTGAAGCTTTCTTT. It is translated as CSVETGNTEAFF.

V is TRBV5-1 and J is TRBJ2-1; 8 nucleotides match TRBD1. CDR1 and CDR2 from the germline V gene are SGHRS and YFSETQ. The V and J ends lost 0 bases and 3 bases, in that order; junction bases with no gene match: 5. The CDR3 sequence is 16 residues long. This CDR3 reads CASSLASGTGYNEQFF. The CDR3 nucleotides read TGCGCCAGCAGCTTGGCCTCCGGGACAGGCTACAATGAGCAGTTCTTC.

This clonotype was counted only a few times. V and J are TRBV20-1 and TRBJ1-1; maybe TRBD1 (5 bases). CDR1 and CDR2 from the germline V gene are DFQATT and SNEGSKA (reference sequence). The CDR3 sequence is 12 residues long. Trimming removed 5 bases at V and 4 bases at J, with 11 bases between. For the CDR3, the DNA is TGCAGTGCTGTAAAGGGGAGCACTGAAGCTTTCTTT. This sequence encodes CSAVKGSTEAFF.

This chain connects TRBV27 to TRBJ1-5; D remains unclear. V was cut by 2 bases and J by 4 bases, with 15 bases left in between. Germline V CDR1 and CDR2: MNHEY, SMNVEV (reference sequence). There are 16 residues in the CDR3. The DNA of the CDR3 is TGTGCCAGCAGTTTAGGGTCCAGTAATATGAATCAGCCCCAGCATTTT. Amino acid sequence: CASSLGSSNMNQPQHF.